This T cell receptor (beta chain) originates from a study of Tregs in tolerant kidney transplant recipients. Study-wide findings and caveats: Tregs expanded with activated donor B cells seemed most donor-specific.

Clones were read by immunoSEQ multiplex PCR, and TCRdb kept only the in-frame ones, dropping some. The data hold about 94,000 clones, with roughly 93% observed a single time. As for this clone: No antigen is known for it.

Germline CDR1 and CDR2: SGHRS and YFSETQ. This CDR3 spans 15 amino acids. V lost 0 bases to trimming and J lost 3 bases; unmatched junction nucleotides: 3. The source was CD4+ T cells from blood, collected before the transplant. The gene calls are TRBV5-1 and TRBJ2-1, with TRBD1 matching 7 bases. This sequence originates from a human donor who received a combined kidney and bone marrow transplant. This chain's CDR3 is CASSLDSGGYNEQFF. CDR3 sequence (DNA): TGCGCCAGCAGCTTGGATTCAGGGGGCTACAATGAGCAGTTCTTC.